A selection of T cell receptor beta chains follows, all from one sample in a study of shared clonotypes between healthy human individuals. TCRdb keeps only in-frame clones here, not all; method: immunoSEQ multiplex PCR. The sample contains some 1.1 million clones, roughly 80% of which appear only once. Sequences were obtained from memory CD4+ T cells from PBMCs. The receptors here all came from a man aged 18 to 35 in good health. Some clones in this sample may be carry-over from other donors' samples. Both conserved end residues are trimmed from each CDR3. Fields, in order: V gene, D gene, CDR3 protein. D genes are given only for firm matches.

>TRBV5-1|-
ASSSDMGRELF
>TRBV7-2|-
ASSSNRGKEPQH
>TRBV2|-
ASSGASWGYT
>TRBV5-8|TRBD2
ASSLPDNLAGGPLSY
>TRBV10-3|TRBD1
AIWGTGRGGYT
>TRBV28|-
ASNRNTGELF
>TRBV4-1|-
ASRGLGGHTEAF
>TRBV19|-
ASRSLSLNNEKLF
>TRBV7-9|-
ASSLGWGRRDSPLH
>TRBV7-3|-
ASSAGFSGDTQY
>TRBV18|TRBD2
ASSPTSGSLTDTQY
>TRBV4-2|TRBD2
ASSRTSGSNEQF
>TRBV7-9|TRBD1
ASSVDFGTGNDYEQY
>TRBV28|TRBD2
ASIPSGRNTGELF
>TRBV6-1|-
ASSEGAGYSNQPQH